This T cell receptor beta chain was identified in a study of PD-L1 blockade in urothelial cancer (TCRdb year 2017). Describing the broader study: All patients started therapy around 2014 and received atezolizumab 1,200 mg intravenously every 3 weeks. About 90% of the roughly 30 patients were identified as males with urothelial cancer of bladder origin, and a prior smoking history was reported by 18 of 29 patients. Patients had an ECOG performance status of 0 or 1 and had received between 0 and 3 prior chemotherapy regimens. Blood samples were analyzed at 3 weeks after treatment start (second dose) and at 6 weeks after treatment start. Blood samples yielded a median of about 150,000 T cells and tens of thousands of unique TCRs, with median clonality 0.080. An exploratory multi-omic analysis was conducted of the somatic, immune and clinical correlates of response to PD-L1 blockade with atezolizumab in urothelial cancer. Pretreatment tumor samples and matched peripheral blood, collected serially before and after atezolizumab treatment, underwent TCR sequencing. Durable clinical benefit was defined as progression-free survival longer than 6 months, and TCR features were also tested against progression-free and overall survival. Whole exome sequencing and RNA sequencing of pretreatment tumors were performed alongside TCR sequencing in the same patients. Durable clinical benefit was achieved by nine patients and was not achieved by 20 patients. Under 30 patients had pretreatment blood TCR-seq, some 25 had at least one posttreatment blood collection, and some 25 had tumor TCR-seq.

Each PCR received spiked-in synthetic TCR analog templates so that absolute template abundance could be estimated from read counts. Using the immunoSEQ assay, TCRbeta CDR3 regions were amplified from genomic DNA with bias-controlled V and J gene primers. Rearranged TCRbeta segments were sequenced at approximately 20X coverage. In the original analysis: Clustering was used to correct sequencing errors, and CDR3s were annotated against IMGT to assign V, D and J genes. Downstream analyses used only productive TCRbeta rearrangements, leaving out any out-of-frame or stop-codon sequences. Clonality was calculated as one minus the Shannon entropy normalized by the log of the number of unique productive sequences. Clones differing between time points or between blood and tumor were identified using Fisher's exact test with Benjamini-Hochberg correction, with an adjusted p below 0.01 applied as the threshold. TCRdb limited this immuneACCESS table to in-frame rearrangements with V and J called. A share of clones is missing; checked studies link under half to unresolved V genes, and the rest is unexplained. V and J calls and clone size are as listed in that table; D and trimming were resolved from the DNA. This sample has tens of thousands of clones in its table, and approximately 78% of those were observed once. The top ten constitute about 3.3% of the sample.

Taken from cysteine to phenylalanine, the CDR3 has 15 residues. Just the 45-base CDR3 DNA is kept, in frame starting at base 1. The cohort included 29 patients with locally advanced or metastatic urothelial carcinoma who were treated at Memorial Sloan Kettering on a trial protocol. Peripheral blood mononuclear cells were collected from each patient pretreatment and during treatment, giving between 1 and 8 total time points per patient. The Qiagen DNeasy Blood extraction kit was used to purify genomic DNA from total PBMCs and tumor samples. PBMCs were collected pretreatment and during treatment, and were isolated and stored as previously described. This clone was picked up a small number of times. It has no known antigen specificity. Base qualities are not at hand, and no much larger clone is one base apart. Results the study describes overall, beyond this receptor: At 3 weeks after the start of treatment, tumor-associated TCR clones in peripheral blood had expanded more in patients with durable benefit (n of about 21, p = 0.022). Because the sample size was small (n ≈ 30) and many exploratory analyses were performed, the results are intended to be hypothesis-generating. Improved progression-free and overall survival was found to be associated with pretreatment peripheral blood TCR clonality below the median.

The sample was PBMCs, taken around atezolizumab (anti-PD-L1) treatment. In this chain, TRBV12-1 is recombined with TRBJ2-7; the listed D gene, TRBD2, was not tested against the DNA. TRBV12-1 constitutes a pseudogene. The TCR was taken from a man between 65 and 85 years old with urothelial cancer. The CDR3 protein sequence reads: CASSPGLAAAYEQYF. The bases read TGTGCCAGCAGCCCGGGACTAGCGGCGGCCTACGAGCAGTACTTC.